Following are 7 T cell receptor beta chains from one sample sequenced in a study of shared clonotypes between healthy human individuals. Sequencing was performed with immunoSEQ multiplex PCR; in TCRdb, only in-frame clones are kept and a portion is missing. The sample has roughly 2.1 million clones, around 93% seen once; the top ten hold about 1.5%. Positive CCR7 selection of CD45RO-negative cells yielded the naive CD8 cells, and terminally differentiated effector memory CD45RA+ cells were excluded. The material sequenced was naive CD8+ T cells from PBMCs. These receptors originate from a man between 18 and 29 years old in good health. Some clones in this sample may be carry-over from other donors' samples.

In DNA, the CDR3 is TGTGCCAGCAGACCGGGGACAGGGGGCGCGGAGCAGTACTTC. This codes for CASRPGTGGAEQYF. The chain couples TRBV21-1 to TRBJ2-7; the table assigns TRBD1, which was not confirmed against the DNA. TRBV21-1 is a listed pseudogene. This CDR3 is built from 14 residues.

V is TRBV27 and J is TRBJ1-2, with 12 bases identical to TRBD1. The CDR3 contains 14 residues. Germline loops: CDR1 MNHEY, CDR2 SMNVEV (reference sequence). The junction had 8 bases not matched to a gene; V was cut back by 8 bases and J by 7 bases. The CDR3 here is CASWGTGGASGYTF. The CDR3 bases are TGTGCCAGCTGGGGGACAGGGGGCGCCAGTGGCTACACCTTC.

The chain joins TRBV6-1 to TRBJ1-1; D unresolved. Germline CDR1 MNHNS, CDR2 SASEGT. The CDR3 consists of 12 residues. The V gene lost 0 bases and the J gene lost 4 bases, with 3 bases spanning the gap. CDR3 residues: CASSEAGTEAFF. For the CDR3, the DNA is TGTGCCAGCAGTGAAGCGGGCACTGAAGCTTTCTTT.

Comment on this clone: This CDR3 is also generated by other DNA sequences in the sample. The chain employs TRBV29-1 and TRBJ2-2; no reliable D call. Trimming removed 2 bases from V and 2 bases from J, with 6 bases in between. This CDR3 is 13 amino acids long. Germline V CDR1 and CDR2: SQVTM, ANQGSEA. The CDR3 sequence is CSVEPPNTGELFF. In DNA, the CDR3 is TGCAGCGTTGAACCCCCTAACACCGGGGAGCTGTTTTTT.

The chain uses TRBV7-9 and TRBJ2-7; 14 bases fit TRBD2. The CDR3 spans 16 residues. CDR1 SEHNR and CDR2 FQNEAQ come from the germline V gene (reference sequence). V gave up 3 bases and J gave up 2 bases; unmatched junction bases: 3. The CDR3, as DNA: TGTGCCAGCAGCTTCGGGACTAGCGGGAGTCCCTACGAGCAGTACTTC. Residues: CASSFGTSGSPYEQYF. Full variable domain (missing parts from reference TRBV7-9 and TRBJ2-7): DTGVSQNPRHKITKRGQNVTFRCDPISEHNRLYWYRQTLGQGPEFLTYFQNEAQLEKSRLLSDRFSAERPKGSFSTLEIQRTEQGDSAMYLCASSFGTSGSPYEQYFGPGTRLTVT.

The CDR3 coding sequence is TGTGCCAGCAGTTACTCACGACAGGGGACTCGAGAGACCCAGTACTTC. Translation: CASSYSRQGTRETQYF. The chain is built from TRBV6-5 and TRBJ2-5, with 8 bases fitting TRBD1. Germline values: CDR1 MNHEY, CDR2 SVGAGI. V was pared by 0 bases and J by 4 bases, with 7 bases of the junction left unmatched. This CDR3 region has 16 residues.

The V and J genes are TRBV13 and TRBJ2-5; no firm D call. From germline, CDR1 is PRHDT and CDR2 FYEKMQ (reference sequence). Between the trimmed V and J ends, which lost 4 bases and 0 bases, there was a span of 6 bases. This CDR3 is built from 13 residues. The CDR3 is CASSSVHQETQYF. The CDR3 DNA follows: TGTGCCAGCAGCTCGGTACACCAAGAGACCCAGTACTTC.